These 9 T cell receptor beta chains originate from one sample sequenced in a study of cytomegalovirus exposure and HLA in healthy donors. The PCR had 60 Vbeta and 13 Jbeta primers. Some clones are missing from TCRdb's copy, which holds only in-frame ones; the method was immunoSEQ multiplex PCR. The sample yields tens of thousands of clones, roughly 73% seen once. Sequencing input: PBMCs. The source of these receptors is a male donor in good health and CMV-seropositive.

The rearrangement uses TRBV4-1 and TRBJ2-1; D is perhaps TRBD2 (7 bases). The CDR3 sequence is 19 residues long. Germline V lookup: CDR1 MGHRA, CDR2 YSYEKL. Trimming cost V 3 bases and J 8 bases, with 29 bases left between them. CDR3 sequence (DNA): TGCGCCAGCAGCCAGGGATCTTTGGCGGGGGCTGACCCGGGGGATGAGCAGTTCTTC. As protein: CASSQGSLAGADPGDEQFF.

The CDR3 region is CASRPGIDGYTF. The CDR3 coding sequence is TGTGCCAGCAGACCGGGTATTGATGGCTACACCTTC. V usage is TRBV6-1 and J usage is TRBJ1-2, with D unclear. V was clipped by 6 bases and J by 6 bases, with 11 bases between them. This CDR3 region has 12 residues. Looked up from germline, CDR1 is MNHNS and CDR2 is SASEGT.

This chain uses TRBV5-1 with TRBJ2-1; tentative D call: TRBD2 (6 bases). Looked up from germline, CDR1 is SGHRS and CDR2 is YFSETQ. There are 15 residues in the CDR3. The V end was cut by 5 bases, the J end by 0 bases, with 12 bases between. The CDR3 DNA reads TGCGCCAGCAGATCGGACTATAGCTCCTACAATGAGCAGTTCTTC. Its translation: CASRSDYSSYNEQFF.

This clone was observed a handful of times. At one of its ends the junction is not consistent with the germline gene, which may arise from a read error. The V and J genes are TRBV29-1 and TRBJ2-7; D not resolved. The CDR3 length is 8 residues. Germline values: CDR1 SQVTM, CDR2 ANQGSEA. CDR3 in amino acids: CSVEGSQF. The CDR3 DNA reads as TGCAGCGTAGAAGGTTCGCAGTTC.

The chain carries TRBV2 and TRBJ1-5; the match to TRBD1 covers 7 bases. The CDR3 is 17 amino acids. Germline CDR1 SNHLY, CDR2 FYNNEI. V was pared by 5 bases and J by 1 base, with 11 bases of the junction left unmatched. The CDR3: CASSFDRELRSNQPQHF. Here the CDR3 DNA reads TGTGCCAGCAGTTTCGACAGGGAGTTGAGGAGCAATCAGCCCCAGCATTTT.

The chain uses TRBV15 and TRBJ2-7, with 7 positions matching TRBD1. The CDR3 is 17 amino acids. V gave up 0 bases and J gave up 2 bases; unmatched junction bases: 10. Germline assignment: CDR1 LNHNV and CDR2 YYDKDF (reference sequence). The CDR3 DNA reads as TGTGCCACCAGCAGAGACATAAGGGGGCGAACCCCCTACGAGCAGTACTTC. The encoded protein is CATSRDIRGRTPYEQYF.

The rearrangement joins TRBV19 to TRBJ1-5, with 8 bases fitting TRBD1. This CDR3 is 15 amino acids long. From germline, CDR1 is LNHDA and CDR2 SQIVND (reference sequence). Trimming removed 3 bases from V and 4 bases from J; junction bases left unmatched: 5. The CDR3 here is CASSITGGSNQPQHF. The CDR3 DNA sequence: TGTGCCAGTAGTATCACAGGGGGAAGTAATCAGCCCCAGCATTTT.

CDR3 region: CASSFPAGGTDTQYF. CDR3 DNA sequence: TGTGCCAGCAGCTTCCCGGCGGGGGGTACAGATACGCAGTATTTT. V usage is TRBV13 and J usage is TRBJ2-3, with 8 bases aligning to TRBD2. V lost 3 bases to trimming and J lost 3 bases; unmatched junction nucleotides: 5. Germline-derived CDR1 and CDR2 are PRHDT and FYEKMQ (reference sequence). The CDR3 has 15 residues.

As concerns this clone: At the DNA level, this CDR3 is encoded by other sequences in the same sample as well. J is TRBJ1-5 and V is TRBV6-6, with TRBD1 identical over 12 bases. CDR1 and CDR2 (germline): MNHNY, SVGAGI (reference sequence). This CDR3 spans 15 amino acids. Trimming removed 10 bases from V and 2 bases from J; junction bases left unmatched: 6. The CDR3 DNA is TGTGCCACGGGACAGGGGGCGAATGGCAATCAGCCCCAGCATTTT. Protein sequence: CATGQGANGNQPQHF.